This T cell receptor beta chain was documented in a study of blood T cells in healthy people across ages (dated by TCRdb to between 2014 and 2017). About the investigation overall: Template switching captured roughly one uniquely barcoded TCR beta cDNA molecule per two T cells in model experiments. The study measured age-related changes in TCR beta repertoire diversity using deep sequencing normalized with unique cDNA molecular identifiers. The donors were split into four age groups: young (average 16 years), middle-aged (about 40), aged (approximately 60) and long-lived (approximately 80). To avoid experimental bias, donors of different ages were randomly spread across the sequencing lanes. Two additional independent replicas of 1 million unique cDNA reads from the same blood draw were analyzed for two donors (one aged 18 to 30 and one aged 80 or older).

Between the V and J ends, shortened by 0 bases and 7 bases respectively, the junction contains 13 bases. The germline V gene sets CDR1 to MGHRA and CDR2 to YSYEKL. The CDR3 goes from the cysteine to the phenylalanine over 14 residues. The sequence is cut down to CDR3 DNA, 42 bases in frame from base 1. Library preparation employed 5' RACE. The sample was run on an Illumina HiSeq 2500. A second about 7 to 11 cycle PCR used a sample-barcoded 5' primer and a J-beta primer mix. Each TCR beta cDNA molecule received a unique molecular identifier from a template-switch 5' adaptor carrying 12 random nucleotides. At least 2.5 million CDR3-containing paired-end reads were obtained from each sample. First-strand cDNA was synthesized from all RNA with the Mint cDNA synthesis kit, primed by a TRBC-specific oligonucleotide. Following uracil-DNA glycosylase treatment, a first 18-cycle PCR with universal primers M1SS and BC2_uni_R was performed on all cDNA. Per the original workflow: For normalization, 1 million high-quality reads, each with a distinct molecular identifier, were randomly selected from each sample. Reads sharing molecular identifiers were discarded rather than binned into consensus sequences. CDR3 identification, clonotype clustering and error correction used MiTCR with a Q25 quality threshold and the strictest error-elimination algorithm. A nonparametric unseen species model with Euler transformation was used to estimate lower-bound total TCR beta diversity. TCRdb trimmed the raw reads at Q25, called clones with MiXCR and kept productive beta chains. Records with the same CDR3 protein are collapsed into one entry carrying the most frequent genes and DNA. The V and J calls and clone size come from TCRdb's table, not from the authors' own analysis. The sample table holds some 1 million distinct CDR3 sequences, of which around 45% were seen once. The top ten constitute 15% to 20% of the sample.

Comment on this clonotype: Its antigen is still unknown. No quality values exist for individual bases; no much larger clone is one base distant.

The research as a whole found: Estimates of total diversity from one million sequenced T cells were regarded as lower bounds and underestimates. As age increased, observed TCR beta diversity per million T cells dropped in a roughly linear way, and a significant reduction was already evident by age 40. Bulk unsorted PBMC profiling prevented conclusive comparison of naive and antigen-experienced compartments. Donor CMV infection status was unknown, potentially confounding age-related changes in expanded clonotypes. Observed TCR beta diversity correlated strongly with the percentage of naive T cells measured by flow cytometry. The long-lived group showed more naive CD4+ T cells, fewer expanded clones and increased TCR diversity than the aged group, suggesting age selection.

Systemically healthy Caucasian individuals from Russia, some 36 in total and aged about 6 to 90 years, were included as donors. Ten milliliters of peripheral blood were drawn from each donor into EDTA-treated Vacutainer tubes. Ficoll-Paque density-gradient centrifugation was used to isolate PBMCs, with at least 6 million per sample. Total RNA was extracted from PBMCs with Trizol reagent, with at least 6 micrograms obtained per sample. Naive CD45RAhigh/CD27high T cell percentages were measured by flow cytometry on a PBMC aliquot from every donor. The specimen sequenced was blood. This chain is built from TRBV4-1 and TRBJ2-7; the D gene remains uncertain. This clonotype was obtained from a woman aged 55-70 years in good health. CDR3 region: CASSQDLIAAEQYF. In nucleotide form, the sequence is TGCGCCAGCAGCCAAGATCTGATAGCCGCTGAGCAGTACTTC.